These T cell receptor beta chains were read from a single sample in a study of shared clonotypes between healthy human individuals. Only in-frame clones appear in the TCRdb table, and some are missing; sequencing was by immunoSEQ multiplex PCR. The table has about 870,000 clones, 80% to 95% seen once. The sample taken for sequencing was naive CD8+ T cells sorted from blood. These receptors were collected from a man aged 25 to 45 in good health. The CDR3 runs from the conserved cysteine through the conserved F or W. The D gene is left open where the match is weak. Rows may omit the clone size; those that give it use once, few, many or a size class.

j_call | v_call | d_call | clone_size | cdr3_nt | cdr3_aa
TRBJ1-5 | TRBV25-1 | TRBD1 | . | TGTGCCAGCAGTGACATGCCAGGGGGACAGCCCCAGCATTTT | CASSDMPGGQPQHF
TRBJ2-3 | TRBV7-3 | . | . | TGTGCCAGCAGCTCGAGAAGGGGGACAGATACGCAGTATTTT | CASSSRRGTDTQYF
TRBJ1-5 | TRBV6-5 | . | few | TGTGCCAGCAGTTACTCGCACAATCAGCCCCAGCATTTT | CASSYSHNQPQHF
TRBJ2-3 | TRBV9 | . | once | TGTGCCAGCAGCCCTTCCCCGGCCGTAGATACGCAGTATTTT | CASSPSPAVDTQYF
TRBJ2-3 | TRBV10-3 | . | . | TGTGCCATCAGACCATTGGACGGTCAAAGTGTCGACACAGATACGCAGTATTTT | CAIRPLDGQSVDTDTQYF
TRBJ1-4 | TRBV7-9 | TRBD1 | . | TGTGCCAGCAGCTTGTTGGACAGGGGAACTAATGAAAAACTGTTTTTT | CASSLLDRGTNEKLFF
TRBJ2-3 | TRBV7-9 | TRBD1 | . | TGTGCCAGCAGCGACTTCATACAGGGGGATACGCAGTATTTT | CASSDFIQGDTQYF
TRBJ2-3 | TRBV28 | TRBD2 | . | TGTGCCAGCAGTTTGTTCGCTAGCGGGAGCACAGATACGCAGTATTTT | CASSLFASGSTDTQYF
TRBJ2-3 | TRBV28 | . | once | TGTGCCAGCAGTTTGGATGGAGCTACAGATACGCAGTATTTT | CASSLDGATDTQYF
TRBJ1-1 | TRBV7-9 | . | . | TGTGCCAGCAGCTTAGATAAGGGGCGAAACACTGAAGCTTTCTTT | CASSLDKGRNTEAFF
TRBJ2-7 | TRBV5-5 | TRBD2 | . | TGTGCCAGCAGCTTGGAAGCGGGAGGTTCTTTACGGAAGCAGTACTTC | CASSLEAGGSLRKQYF
TRBJ2-2 | TRBV4-2 | . | . | TGTGCCAGCAGCCAAGAGGGAGAGACAAACACCGGGGAGCTGTTTTTT | CASSQEGETNTGELFF
TRBJ2-1 | TRBV6-5 | TRBD1 | . | TGTGCCAGCAGTTCCGGGACAGGGCTAGGTAATGAGCAGTTCTTC | CASSSGTGLGNEQFF
TRBJ1-2 | TRBV5-6 | . | once | TGTGCCAGCAGCTTGGGTAGCGGGACTTTGGGGTATGGCTACACCTTC | CASSLGSGTLGYGYTF
TRBJ2-3 | TRBV7-3 | TRBD1 | . | TGTGCCAGCAGCCTCGACAGGGGGCGGATAGATACGCAGTATTTT | CASSLDRGRIDTQYF
TRBJ2-1 | TRBV23-1 | . | . | TGCGCCAGCACCACAGTAGAACAGCCCTACAATGAGCAGTTCTTC | CASTTVEQPYNEQFF
TRBJ2-5 | TRBV29-1 | . | . | TGCAGCGTTGAGGACGCGGATCAAGAGACCCAGTACTTC | CSVEDADQETQYF
TRBJ2-7 | TRBV18 | . | once | TGTGCCAGCTCACCACTTGAAGGGGGTCACGAGCAGTACTTC | CASSPLEGGHEQYF
TRBJ2-7 | TRBV6-5 | . | . | TGTGCCAGCAAACAGGGCCCCTACTCCTACGAGCAGTACTTC | CASKQGPYSYEQYF
TRBJ1-1 | TRBV27 | . | . | TGTGCCAGCAGTCCTCGCAGGGGCGGGGACACTGAAGCTTTCTTT | CASSPRRGGDTEAFF
TRBJ2-7 | TRBV6-1 | . | once | TGTGCCAGCAGTGAAAGGACCCTGGAACCCTACGAGCAGTACTTC | CASSERTLEPYEQYF
TRBJ1-1 | TRBV25-1 | . | . | TGTGCCAGCATTGGGCTGGGACATGAAGCTTTCTTT | CASIGLGHEAFF
TRBJ2-1 | TRBV7-9 | . | . | TGTGCCAGCAGCTCCCCGGGAATCAACAATGAGCAGTTCTTC | CASSSPGINNEQFF
TRBJ2-3 | TRBV7-2 | . | . | TGTGCCAGCAGCTTAGATTTGTTGGGGGATACGCAGTATTTT | CASSLDLLGDTQYF
TRBJ2-7 | TRBV11-2 | . | . | TGTGCCAGCAGCTTAATTGTAGGCTACGAGCAGTACTTC | CASSLIVGYEQYF
TRBJ1-4 | TRBV29-1 | . | . | TGCAGCGTTCGACACTCCACTAATGAAAAACTGTTTTTT | CSVRHSTNEKLFF
TRBJ2-1 | TRBV7-2 | TRBD1 | . | TGTGCCAGCAGCCGAACCGGGACAGGGCCCAATGAGCAGTTCTTC | CASSRTGTGPNEQFF
TRBJ2-1 | TRBV27 | TRBD2 | . | TGTGCCAGCTCAAGGACTAGCGGGTACTACAATGAGCAGTTCTTC | CASSRTSGYYNEQFF
TRBJ2-7 | TRBV19 | TRBD1 | . | TGTGCCACCGGGACAGGGGCCTTCGAGCAGTACTTC | CATGTGAFEQYF
TRBJ2-2 | TRBV6-5 | TRBD1 | . | TGTGCCAGCAGTTATGGGACAGGGGTTGCCGGGGAGCTGTTTTTT | CASSYGTGVAGELFF
TRBJ2-7 | TRBV15 | TRBD1 | . | TGTGCCACCAGCAAAAGGACAGGGGCGATCTACGAGCAGTACTTC | CATSKRTGAIYEQYF
TRBJ2-1 | TRBV2 | TRBD1 | . | TGTGCCAGTACTATTGGGACAGATAACAATGAGCAGTTCTTC | CASTIGTDNNEQFF
TRBJ2-1 | TRBV4-2 | . | once | TGTGCCAGCAGCCAAGATCCCGGGAGAGCCTACAATGAGCAGTTCTTC | CASSQDPGRAYNEQFF
TRBJ2-3 | TRBV5-6 | . | . | TGTGCCAGCAGCCTGTCAGCAGATACGCAGTATTTT | CASSLSADTQYF
TRBJ2-7 | TRBV29-1 | TRBD1 | . | TGCAGCGTTGAAGAACAGGGGGTAGGGTACGAGCAGTACTTC | CSVEEQGVGYEQYF
TRBJ2-2 | TRBV7-2 | . | . | TGTGCCAGCAGCTTAGAAGGGCGATATGGGGCCGGGGAGCTGTTTTTT | CASSLEGRYGAGELFF
TRBJ2-1 | TRBV27 | . | . | TGTGCCAGCACTCTAGGGATAGGGGGCAATGAGCAGTTCTTC | CASTLGIGGNEQFF
TRBJ2-1 | TRBV10-3 | . | . | TGTGCCATCAGTGAGTCAGGGTCCGATGAGCAGTTCTTC | CAISESGSDEQFF
TRBJ2-5 | TRBV6-1 | . | once | TGTGCCAGCAGTGAACCCTTACCACAAGAGACCCAGTACTTC | CASSEPLPQETQYF
TRBJ2-7 | TRBV9 | . | . | TGTGCCAGCAGCGATCGACGCGGTCGGTACTTC | CASSDRRGRYF
TRBJ1-5 | TRBV28 | . | once | TGTGCCAGCAGTTTATGGGGGAGTAGCAATCAGCCCCAGCATTTT | CASSLWGSSNQPQHF
TRBJ2-5 | TRBV10-3 | . | . | TGTGCCATTCGTGGGGAGTACCAAGAGACCCAGTACTTC | CAIRGEYQETQYF
TRBJ2-1 | TRBV7-9 | TRBD2 | . | TGTGCCAGCAGCTCGTCACTAGCGGGAGGGTTAAATTCGCAGTTCTTC | CASSSSLAGGLNSQFF